The entry below describes one TCR beta chain. This entry belongs to a study of T cell responses to AZD1222 COVID-19 vaccine. V was cut by 2 bases and J by 0 bases, with 12 bases left in between. The CDR3 covers 16 residues. Germline values: CDR1 KGHDR, CDR2 SFDVKD. TCRdb's table, derived via immunoSEQ multiplex PCR, lists solely in-frame clones and lacks some. Found here are some 100,000 clones, roughly nine tenths of them singletons; the top ten hold roughly 5.2%. This chain joins TRBV24-1 and TRBJ1-2; D uncertain. Source: peripheral blood, taken on day 0 of AZD1222 vaccination. This sequence originates from an adult in good health. In DNA, the CDR3 is TGTGCCACCAGTGATTCCCGTGACGGCGCTAACTATGGCTACACCTTC. Amino acid sequence: CATSDSRDGANYGYTF.